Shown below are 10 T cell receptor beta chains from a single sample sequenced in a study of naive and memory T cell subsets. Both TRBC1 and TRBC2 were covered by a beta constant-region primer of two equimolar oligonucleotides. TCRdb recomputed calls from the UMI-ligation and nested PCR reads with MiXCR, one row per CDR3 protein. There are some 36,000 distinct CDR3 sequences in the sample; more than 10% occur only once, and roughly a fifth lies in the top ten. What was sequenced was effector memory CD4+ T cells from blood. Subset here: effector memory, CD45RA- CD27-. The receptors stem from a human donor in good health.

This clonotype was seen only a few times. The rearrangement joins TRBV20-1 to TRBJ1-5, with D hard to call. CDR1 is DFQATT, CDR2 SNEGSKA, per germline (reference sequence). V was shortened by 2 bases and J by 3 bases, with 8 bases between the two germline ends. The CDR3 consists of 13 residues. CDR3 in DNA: TGCAGTGCTAGATCACAGAACAATCAGCCCCAGCATTTT. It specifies CSARSQNNQPQHF.

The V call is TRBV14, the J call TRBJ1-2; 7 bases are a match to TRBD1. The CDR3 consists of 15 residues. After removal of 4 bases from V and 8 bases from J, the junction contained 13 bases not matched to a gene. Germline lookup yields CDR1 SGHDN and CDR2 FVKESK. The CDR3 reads CASSRRTGPQGGYTF. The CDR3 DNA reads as TGTGCCAGCAGCCGACGGACAGGCCCACAGGGAGGCTACACCTTC.

The CDR3 bases are TGCGCCAGCAGCCCGGGAGGCAGTAGCAATCAGCCCCAGCATTTT. Translated: CASSPGGSSNQPQHF. The gene calls are TRBV5-1 and TRBJ1-5; no definite D call. Trimming took 4 bases from V and 0 from J, leaving 11 bases between them. The germline V gene encodes CDR1 SGHRS and CDR2 YFSETQ. The length of the CDR3 is 15 residues.

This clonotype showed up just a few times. CDR3 bases: TGTGCCAGCAGCTTAGGACAGGGGGACTACTATGGCTACACCTTC. Translation: CASSLGQGDYYGYTF. The V call is TRBV7-9, the J call TRBJ1-2; 9 bases are a match to TRBD1. V shed 1 base, J shed 3 bases, and the junction held 3 bases outside the gene matches. CDR1 is SEHNR, CDR2 FQNEAQ, per germline (reference sequence). The CDR3 has 15 residues.

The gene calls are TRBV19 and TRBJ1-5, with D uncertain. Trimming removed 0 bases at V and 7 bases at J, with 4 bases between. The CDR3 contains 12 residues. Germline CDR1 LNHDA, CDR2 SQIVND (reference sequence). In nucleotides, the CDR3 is TGTGCCAGTAGTATAGATAAACAGCCCCAGCATTTT. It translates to CASSIDKQPQHF.

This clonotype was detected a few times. This CDR3 is CAIRTGTADTGELFF. CDR3 in DNA: TGTGCCATCAGAACCGGGACGGCAGACACCGGGGAGCTGTTTTTT. The chain links TRBV10-3 to TRBJ2-2; the D call may be TRBD1 or TRBD2 (5 bases each). The germline gives CDR1 ENHRY, CDR2 SYGVKD. The CDR3 spans 15 residues. The ends were cut back, 6 bases at V and 3 bases at J, with 14 bases in the middle.

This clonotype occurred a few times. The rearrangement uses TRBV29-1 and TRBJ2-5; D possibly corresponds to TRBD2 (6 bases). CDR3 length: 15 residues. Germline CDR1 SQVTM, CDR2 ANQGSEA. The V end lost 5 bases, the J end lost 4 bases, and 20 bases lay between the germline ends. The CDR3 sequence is CSVRQKIGGGETQYF. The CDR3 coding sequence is TGCAGCGTTCGACAGAAGATCGGGGGTGGAGAGACCCAGTACTTC.

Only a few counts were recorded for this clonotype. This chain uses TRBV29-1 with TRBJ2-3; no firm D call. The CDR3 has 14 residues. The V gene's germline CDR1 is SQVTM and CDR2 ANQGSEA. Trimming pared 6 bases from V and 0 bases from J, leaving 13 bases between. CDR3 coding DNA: TGCAGCGTGCGGCCCGGAACTAGCACAGATACGCAGTATTTT. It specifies CSVRPGTSTDTQYF.

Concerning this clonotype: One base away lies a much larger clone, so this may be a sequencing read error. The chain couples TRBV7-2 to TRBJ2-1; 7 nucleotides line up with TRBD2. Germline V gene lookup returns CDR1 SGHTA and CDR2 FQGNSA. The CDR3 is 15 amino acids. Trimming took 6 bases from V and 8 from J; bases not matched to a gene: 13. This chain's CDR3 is CASRQGRAGIDEQFF. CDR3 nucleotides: TGTGCCAGCAGACAAGGACGAGCGGGAATCGATGAGCAGTTCTTC.

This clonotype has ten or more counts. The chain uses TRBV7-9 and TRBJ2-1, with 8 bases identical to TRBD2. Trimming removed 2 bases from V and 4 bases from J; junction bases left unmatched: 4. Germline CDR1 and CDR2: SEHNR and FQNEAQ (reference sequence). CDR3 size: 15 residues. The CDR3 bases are TGTGCCAGCAGCTTAAGGACGGGGGGGTACAATGAGCAGTTCTTC. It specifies CASSLRTGGYNEQFF.